This T cell receptor beta chain was observed in a study of T-cell reconstitution after alpha-beta-depleted transplantation in children. This clonotype came up many times. It was with unique molecular identifiers that the TCRbeta library was prepared. In TCRdb, the PCR reads were re-called with MiXCR into one record per CDR3 protein. The top ten clones hold roughly 5.5% of a sample with around 380,000 distinct CDR3 sequences, approximately 11% of them seen once. V gave up 7 bases and J gave up 5 bases, with 8 bases separating them. The germline CDR1 and CDR2 sequences are MNHEY and SVGAGI. CDR3 size: 12 residues.

Material: PBMCs from the stem cell graft donor, obtained from the stem cell graft. The chain carries TRBV6-5 and TRBJ2-2, with TRBD1 as a possible D gene (5 bases). The sequence derives from a human donor who donated a stem cell graft to a child with acute myeloid leukemia. This CDR3 is CASIDRTGELFF. CDR3 nucleotides: TGTGCCAGCATAGACAGAACCGGGGAGCTGTTTTTT.